The rows below give T cell receptor beta chains drawn from one sample of a study of T cells after yellow fever vaccination. TCRdb re-derived calls from the 5' RACE reads in MiXCR, one entry per CDR3 protein. The table records around 50,000 distinct CDR3 sequences, approximately 7% of them present only once. The sequences come from CD8+ T cells sorted from PBMCs, collected approximately 15 days after the first yellow fever vaccination. The receptors were gathered from a man aged 18 to 29 who received the YFV17D yellow fever vaccine. Both conserved end residues are part of each CDR3. A D gene is named only where the DNA matches it firmly. For some rows the clone size is stated as once, few or many, or as a class when expanded; others skip it.

>-|many|TRBJ1-5|TRBV20-1|14
CSVPTPEGAQPQHF
TGCAGTGTCCCCACGCCCGAAGGCGCTCAGCCCCAGCATTTT
>-|few|TRBJ1-2|TRBV6-2/TRBV6-3|14
CASSPGPTNYGYTF
TGTGCCAGCAGCCCCGGGCCAACTAACTATGGCTACACCTTC
>-|many|TRBJ2-5|TRBV6-5|14
CASSPITAGETQYF
TGTGCCAGCAGTCCGATCACCGCGGGGGAGACCCAGTACTTC
>-|-|TRBJ2-1|TRBV28|10
CASSLPIQFF
TGTGCCAGCAGTTTACCGATTCAGTTCTTC
>-|many|TRBJ2-2|TRBV9|12
CASSLNTGELFF
TGTGCCAGCAGCCTTAACACCGGGGAGCTGTTTTTT
>TRBD1|few|TRBJ2-5|TRBV12-3/TRBV12-4|14
CASSGDRSQETQYF
TGTGCCAGCAGTGGGGACAGGAGCCAAGAGACCCAGTACTTC
>-|many|TRBJ1-5|TRBV24-1|12
CATSDLAGSQHF
TGTGCCACCAGTGATCTAGCGGGGTCCCAGCATTTT
>-|many|TRBJ2-2|TRBV27|13
CASSQINTGELFF
TGTGCCAGCTCCCAAATCAACACCGGGGAGCTGTTTTTT
>-|many|TRBJ2-5|TRBV19|10
CASKGETQYF
TGTGCCAGTAAGGGAGAGACCCAGTACTTC
>-|many|TRBJ1-1|TRBV6-5|15
CASSYSIGGNTEAFF
TGTGCCAGCAGTTACTCGATTGGGGGGAACACTGAAGCTTTCTTT
>-|many|TRBJ2-1|TRBV27|14
CATGVISSRNEQFF
TGTGCCACCGGGGTCATATCCAGTCGCAATGAGCAGTTCTTC
>-|many|TRBJ2-6|TRBV4-3|15
CASSQVNSGANVLTF
TGCGCCAGCAGCCAAGTTAACTCTGGGGCCAACGTCCTGACTTTC
>TRBD2|few|TRBJ2-5|TRBV20-1|16
CSARSGTSGGGETQYF
TGCAGTGCTAGATCTGGGACTAGCGGGGGGGGGGAGACCCAGTACTTC
>-|many|TRBJ2-7|TRBV5-1|14
CASSLGFDSYEQYF
TGCGCCAGCAGCCTAGGATTCGACTCCTACGAGCAGTACTTC
>-|few|TRBJ1-1|TRBV4-3|18
CASSQEVGHSGMNTEAFF
TGCGCCAGCAGCCAAGAGGTAGGGCACAGTGGGATGAACACTGAAGCTTTCTTT
>-|many|TRBJ2-1|TRBV5-6|13
CASSLRDNDEQFF
TGTGCCAGCAGCTTGCGGGATAACGATGAGCAGTTCTTC
>-|many|TRBJ1-4|TRBV29-1|12
CSVEDRWEKLFF
TGCAGCGTTGAAGATCGGTGGGAGAAACTGTTTTTT
>TRBD1|many|TRBJ1-6|TRBV6-1|16
CASSPTGGIRGSPLHF
TGTGCCAGCAGTCCTACAGGGGGCATTCGGGGTTCACCCCTCCACTTT
>-|many|TRBJ2-1|TRBV5-1|15
CASSRPDREVNEQFF
TGCGCCAGCAGCCGACCTGACAGGGAGGTCAATGAGCAGTTCTTC
>-|many|TRBJ1-1|TRBV24-1|15
CATRGEDRKNTEAFF
TGTGCCACCAGGGGGGAGGACAGAAAGAACACTGAAGCTTTCTTT
>-|many|TRBJ2-7|TRBV15|14
CATSGGRISYEQYF
TGTGCCACCTCCGGTGGACGCATCTCCTACGAGCAGTACTTC
>-|many|TRBJ1-1|TRBV20-1|14
CSAQDPTANTEAFF
TGCAGTGCCCAAGATCCGACAGCCAACACTGAAGCTTTCTTT
>-|many|TRBJ2-3|TRBV11-2|15
CASSLIPGLTDTQYF
TGTGCCAGCAGCTTAATTCCGGGGTTAACAGATACGCAGTATTTT
>TRBD1|many|TRBJ1-1|TRBV12-3/TRBV12-4|15
CASSFPGQENTEAFF
TGTGCCAGCAGTTTCCCGGGACAGGAGAACACTGAAGCTTTCTTT
>TRBD2|-|TRBJ2-3|TRBV28|18
CASSFPIRTSGYTDTQYF
TGTGCCAGCAGTTTCCCCATACGGACTAGCGGATACACAGATACGCAGTATTTT
>-|many|TRBJ1-5|TRBV14|14
CASSPAGRNQPQHF
TGTGCCAGCAGCCCTGCCGGCAGGAATCAGCCCCAGCATTTT
>-|many|TRBJ1-1|TRBV27|13
CASSPGFSFEAFF
TGTGCCAGCAGTCCCGGGTTTTCGTTTGAAGCTTTCTTT